A single sample gave rise to the 2 T cell receptor beta chains below, sequenced in a study of liver allograft versus peripheral blood T cells. On the study more broadly: Comparisons were made between T cell receptor repertoires found in transplanted livers and those circulating in recipients' peripheral blood.

TCRdb re-derived calls from the reads in MiXCR, one entry per CDR3 protein. The top ten hold 13% of the sample, which has fewer than 15,000 distinct CDR3 sequences, 15% to 20% seen once. These receptors originate from a human patient who had a liver transplant. Some T cells may have come from the graft donor.

The chain links TRBV27 to TRBJ2-3; either TRBD1 or TRBD2 may supply D (7 bases each). The CDR3 runs 14 residues. Germline CDR1 is MNHEY and CDR2 is SMNVEV (reference sequence). The V end was cut by 4 bases, the J end by 4 bases, with 12 bases between. The CDR3 DNA follows: TGTGCCAGCAGTTGGGCAGGGGGGGCAGATACGCAGTATTTT. Translation: CASSWAGGADTQYF.

This clonotype is labeled medium-sized. The chain recombines TRBV7-2 with TRBJ2-1, with 7 bases that match TRBD2. With V trimmed by 3 bases and J by 7 bases, 9 bases remained unmatched. Germline-derived CDR1 and CDR2 are SGHTA and FQGNSA. This CDR3 is 15 amino acids long. CDR3 sequence reads: CASSFGETSRNEQFF. The CDR3 DNA is TGTGCCAGCAGCTTCGGGGAGACTAGCCGTAATGAGCAGTTCTTC.